These 19 T cell receptor beta chains came from one sample sequenced in a study of graft-versus-host responses after intestinal transplantation. The protocol was immunoSEQ multiplex PCR, while the TCRdb copy is restricted to in-frame clones and leaves out a portion. Here the sample spans fewer than 70,000 clones, approximately 92% being singletons. Sequences were derived from bone marrow, sampled around 730 days after intestinal transplantation. The source is a human patient who received an intestinal transplant, so some T cells may come from the graft donor.

The chain uses TRBV7-3 and TRBJ2-5; the match to TRBD2 covers 8 bases. In germline, CDR1 is SGHTA, CDR2 FQGTGA. The CDR3 extends over 15 amino acids. Unmatched junction bases numbered 7, after V lost 3 bases and J lost 4 bases. For the CDR3, the DNA is TGTGCCAGCAGCTTTGCCGGGGGGGCCGGAGAGACCCAGTACTTC. Residues: CASSFAGGAGETQYF.

This chain joins TRBV11-3 and TRBJ2-7; D perhaps matches TRBD2 (6 bases). The CDR3 is 15 residues long. CDR1 is SGHNT, CDR2 YENEEA, per germline. The V and J ends lost 4 bases and 4 bases respectively, with 17 bases between them. The CDR3 DNA reads as TGTGCCAGCAGCTCCGCTATACGGGAGTGTTACGAGCAGTACTTC. It codes for CASSSAIRECYEQYF.

V usage is TRBV29-1 and J usage is TRBJ2-7; possibly TRBD1 for D (6 bases). The CDR3 consists of 13 residues. Trimming cost V 7 bases and J 4 bases, with 17 bases left between them. Per germline, CDR1 SQVTM and CDR2 ANQGSEA. The CDR3 is CSAGAGASYEQYF. The CDR3 bases are TGCAGCGCTGGTGCAGGGGCCTCTTACGAGCAGTACTTC.

The chain uses TRBV5-1 and TRBJ2-1; TRBD2 agrees at 11 bases. The V segment lost 4 bases and the J segment 8 bases; nucleotides outside the gene matches: 11. CDR3 length: 16 amino acids. In germline, CDR1 is SGHRS, CDR2 YFSETQ. CDR3 protein: CASSGISGRALYEQFF. The CDR3 coding sequence is TGCGCCAGCAGCGGGATTAGCGGGAGGGCCCTTTATGAGCAGTTCTTC. Combining the CDR3 with reference TRBV5-1 and TRBJ2-1 gives the whole variable domain KAGVTQTPRYLIKTRGQQVTLSCSPISGHRSVSWYQQTPGQGLQFLFEYFSETQRNKGNFPGRFSGRQFSNSRSEMNVSTLELGDSALYLCASSGISGRALYEQFFGPGTRLTVL.

The chain joins TRBV5-1 to TRBJ2-3; D uncertain. The germline CDR1 and CDR2 sequences are SGHRS and YFSETQ. The CDR3 length is 14 residues. Trimming left V 0 bases short and J 2 bases short, with 7 bases between. CDR3 DNA sequence: TGCGCCAGCAGCTTGGAGCTAATCACAGATACGCAGTATTTT. It encodes CASSLELITDTQYF.

The V and J genes are TRBV30 and TRBJ2-7; the match to TRBD2 covers 10 bases. The CDR3 extends over 16 amino acids. The germline gives CDR1 GTSNPN, CDR2 SVGIG (reference sequence). The J segment lost 1 base and the V segment lost 4 bases, leaving 10 bases of the junction unmatched. The CDR3 bases are TGTGCCTGGAACCCCGCTCTAGCGGGAGCGTCCTACGAGCAGTACTTC. It specifies CAWNPALAGASYEQYF.

This chain connects TRBV7-3 to TRBJ1-2, with no clear D. CDR3 size: 12 residues. V lost 3 bases and J lost 5, with 7 bases in between. The germline gives CDR1 SGHTA, CDR2 FQGTGA. The CDR3 DNA is TGTGCCAGCAGCTTTGAAGGTTATGGCTACACCTTC. Protein sequence: CASSFEGYGYTF.

The chain links TRBV11-2 to TRBJ2-7; 8 bases map to TRBD1. The germline gives CDR1 SGHAT, CDR2 FQNNGV. This CDR3 is built from 17 residues. Trimming at V came to 4 bases and at J to 3 bases, leaving 14 bases not matched to a gene. The CDR3 loop reads CASSSTLRTGSYYEQYF. The CDR3, as DNA: TGTGCCAGCAGCTCCACTCTCCGGACAGGGTCGTACTACGAGCAGTACTTC. Complete variable domain (other parts from reference TRBV11-2 and TRBJ2-7): EAGVAQSPRYKIIEKRQSVAFWCNPISGHATLYWYQQILGQGPKLLIQFQNNGVVDDSQLPKDRFSAERLKGVDSTLKIQPAKLEDSAVYLCASSSTLRTGSYYEQYFGPGTRLTVT.

This rearrangement joins TRBV5-1 to TRBJ2-1; 8 bases align to TRBD2. There are 15 residues in the CDR3. CDR1 is SGHRS, CDR2 YFSETQ, per germline. The V segment lost 1 base and the J segment 0 bases; nucleotides outside the gene matches: 0. The CDR3 sequence: CASSLSGSSYNEQFF. The DNA of the CDR3 is TGCGCCAGCAGCTTGAGCGGGAGCTCCTACAATGAGCAGTTCTTC.

The V call is TRBV27, the J call TRBJ2-5; D unresolved. This CDR3 has 14 amino acids. Per the germline V gene, CDR1 is MNHEY and CDR2 is SMNVEV (reference sequence). V lost 2 bases and J lost 3, with 10 bases in between. The CDR3 bases are TGTGCCAGCAGTTTAACATGGGATAAAGAGACCCAGTACTTC. Protein: CASSLTWDKETQYF.

This clone was counted once. The rearrangement links TRBV5-6 to TRBJ1-1; D is undetermined. V was pared by 2 bases and J by 4 bases, with 12 bases between. This CDR3 contains 14 residues. The germline V gene encodes CDR1 SGHDT and CDR2 YYEEEE. The CDR3 here is CASSFGFPRTEAFF. In nucleotides, the CDR3 is TGTGCCAGCAGCTTCGGTTTTCCGCGCACTGAAGCTTTCTTT.

The gene calls are TRBV6-1 and TRBJ2-5; perhaps TRBD2 as D (5 bases). Trimming took off 0 bases at V and 5 bases at J, with 13 bases between the two ends. This CDR3 contains 15 residues. Per the germline V gene, CDR1 is MNHNS and CDR2 is SASEGT. CDR3 bases: TGTGCCAGCAGTGAAGCGCTTCGGGGATCTGAGACCCAGTACTTC. Protein product: CASSEALRGSETQYF.

J is TRBJ2-3 and V is TRBV15; no reliable D call. CDR1 is LNHNV, CDR2 YYDKDF, per germline (reference sequence). V was shortened by 3 bases and J by 8 bases, with 9 bases between the two germline ends. The CDR3 sequence is 12 residues long. CDR3 region: CATSRLTATQYF. The CDR3 region has the DNA TGTGCCACCAGCAGGTTGACCGCTACGCAGTATTTT. Filled out from reference TRBV15 and TRBJ2-3, the complete variable domain reads DAMVIQNPRYQVTQFGKPVTLSCSQTLNHNVMYWYQQKSSQAPKLLFHYYDKDFNNEADTPDNFQSRRPNTSFCFLDIRSPGLGDTAMYLCATSRLTATQYFGPGTRLTVL.

The chain joins TRBV10-2 to TRBJ1-1; D is ambiguous. With 4 bases removed from V and 2 bases from J, the gap between germline ends came to 8 bases. The CDR3 is made up of 13 amino acids. The germline V gene encodes CDR1 WSHSY and CDR2 SAAADI. The CDR3 nucleotides are TGCGCCAGCAGTGGGTGGGGAAACACTGAAGCTTTCTTT. Encoded protein: CASSGWGNTEAFF.

Turning to this clone: A much larger clone differs by one base, so this may be a read error. This chain connects TRBV9 to TRBJ2-5, with a weak D call TRBD2 (5 bases). Germline loops: CDR1 SGDLS, CDR2 YYNGEE. V was cut by 0 bases and J by 5 bases, with 14 bases left in between. This CDR3 is built from 15 residues. The CDR3 nucleotides are TGTGCCAGCAGCGTAGTCGGCGTCCGCGGGGAGACCCAGTACTTC. It translates to CASSVVGVRGETQYF.

The chain links TRBV2 to TRBJ2-7, with TRBD1 matching 10 bases. J was trimmed by 1 base and V by 1 base; bases with no gene match: 7. This CDR3 contains 17 residues. Germline V gene lookup returns CDR1 SNHLY and CDR2 FYNNEI. The CDR3 loop is CASSEVIRTGGSYEQYF. The CDR3 DNA follows: TGTGCCAGCAGTGAAGTAATAAGGACAGGGGGATCCTACGAGCAGTACTTC.

CDR3 bases: TGTGCCACCAGCAGAGTCCTGGGGCAGCCCCAGCATTTT. Amino acid sequence: CATSRVLGQPQHF. This chain joins TRBV15 and TRBJ1-5; no reliable D call. There are 13 residues in the CDR3. CDR1 LNHNV and CDR2 YYDKDF come from the germline V gene (reference sequence). V was pared by 1 base and J by 7 bases, with 8 bases between.

The chain's CDR3 is CASSQDPLVPEQYF. In DNA form, the CDR3 reads TGCGCCAGCAGCCAAGATCCGCTCGTTCCCGAGCAGTACTTC. The gene calls are TRBV4-1 and TRBJ2-7; D not resolved. Per germline, CDR1 MGHRA and CDR2 YSYEKL. The CDR3 extends over 14 amino acids. Trimming removed 0 bases from V and 6 bases from J, with 12 bases in between.

The chain links TRBV27 to TRBJ2-1; either TRBD1 or TRBD2 may supply D (7 bases each). This CDR3 spans 16 amino acids. The germline CDR1 and CDR2 sequences are MNHEY and SMNVEV (reference sequence). V lost 5 bases to trimming and J lost 5 bases, with 19 bases between them. The CDR3 coding sequence is TGTGCCAGCAGTGCCTCGGCGGGGGACAGTCACAATGAGCAGTTCTTC. Protein sequence: CASSASAGDSHNEQFF.